Below, 11 T cell receptor beta chains from the same sample are listed, as sequenced in a study of siplizumab effects on memory and regulatory T cells. Sequenced by immunoSEQ multiplex PCR; TCRdb stores in-frame clones only, minus some. This table holds some 110,000 clones, 85% to 95% found once. The specimen was Tregs sorted from blood. The receptors shown here come from a human donor in good health.

The V and J genes are TRBV10-1 and TRBJ1-1, with D uncertain. The CDR3 contains 14 residues. Trimming shortened V by 2 bases and J by 4 bases, and 11 bases separated the two germline ends. Germline CDR1 is WNHNN and CDR2 is SYGVQD (reference sequence). The CDR3 here is CASSETARGTEAFF. CDR3 sequence (DNA): TGCGCCAGCAGTGAGACGGCTCGGGGCACTGAAGCTTTCTTT.

The rearrangement joins TRBV4-3 to TRBJ2-1, with 7 bases lining up with TRBD2. The CDR3 contains 14 residues. CDR1 is LGHNA and CDR2 is YSLEER in the germline V gene. V shed 0 bases and J 15 bases; nucleotides not matched to a gene: 11. Written as DNA, the CDR3 is TGCGCCAGCAGCCAAGAGATCGGCGGGAGAGGTTTGTTCTTC. Translating gives CASSQEIGGRGLFF.

This clone was recorded a few times. The J gene is TRBJ1-1, the V gene TRBV6-5, with unresolved D. The CDR3 sequence is 15 residues long. Germline lookup yields CDR1 MNHEY and CDR2 SVGAGI. V dropped 4 bases and J dropped 1 base, with 13 bases sitting between them. This chain's CDR3 is CASSWGVLANTEAFF. Written as DNA, the CDR3 is TGTGCCAGCAGTTGGGGTGTGCTGGCGAACACTGAAGCTTTCTTT.

The CDR3 DNA follows: TGTGCCAGCAGCCCTAGACTAGCGGGGAACTACGAGCAGTACTTC. Residues: CASSPRLAGNYEQYF. The chain is built from TRBV5-5 and TRBJ2-7, with 11 bases matching TRBD2. CDR1 and CDR2 from the germline V gene are SGHKS and YYEKEE (reference sequence). Germline trimming cut 4 bases from V and 3 bases from J; bases unmatched to any gene: 6. The CDR3 is made up of 15 amino acids.

The chain has TRBV2 and TRBJ2-1; TRBD2 agrees at 7 bases. CDR1 SNHLY and CDR2 FYNNEI come from the germline V gene. J lost 4 bases, V lost 3 bases, and 6 bases had no gene match. The CDR3 contains 15 residues. As DNA, the CDR3 is TGTGCCAGCAGTGAGTCTGCGGGGGTGTACAATGAGCAGTTCTTC. Its translation: CASSESAGVYNEQFF.

V and J are TRBV6-6 and TRBJ2-7, with 9 bases lining up with TRBD2. Germline CDR1 MNHNY, CDR2 SVGAGI (reference sequence). V gave up 2 bases and J gave up 5 bases; unmatched junction bases: 4. CDR3 size: 14 residues. This chain's CDR3 is CASSYAGGGHEQYF. The CDR3 DNA reads TGTGCCAGCAGTTACGCGGGAGGGGGCCACGAGCAGTACTTC.

The chain links TRBV13 to TRBJ2-7; 11 bases align to TRBD2. Germline CDR1 reads PRHDT; CDR2 reads FYEKMQ (reference sequence). The CDR3 totals 16 residues. The V segment lost 5 bases and the J segment 0 bases; nucleotides outside the gene matches: 6. The CDR3 sequence: CASSPPGTSGSYEQYF. CDR3 coding DNA: TGTGCCAGCAGCCCTCCCGGGACTAGCGGCTCCTACGAGCAGTACTTC.

In this sample, this clone turned up once. The V and J genes are TRBV10-3 and TRBJ2-1; D is ambiguous. CDR1 is ENHRY and CDR2 is SYGVKD in the germline V gene. The CDR3 loop spans 13 amino acids. Trimming shortened V by 7 bases and J by 7 bases, and 14 bases separated the two germline ends. CDR3 sequence (DNA): TGTGCCATCATGGATGGGCTTATTAATGAGCAGTTCTTC. It specifies CAIMDGLINEQFF.

J is TRBJ1-2 and V is TRBV7-9; possibly TRBD1 for D (5 bases). Between the trimmed V and J ends, which lost 5 bases and 8 bases, there was a span of 15 bases. This CDR3 has 13 residues. Germline assignment: CDR1 SEHNR and CDR2 FQNEAQ (reference sequence). The CDR3 region has the DNA TGTGCCAGCAGCCAGGCTAGGTGGGACGGCTACACCTTC. Amino acids: CASSQARWDGYTF.

About this clone: In the same sample, other DNA sequences code for this CDR3. The chain combines TRBV10-3 with TRBJ2-7; TRBD2 matches at 10 bases. CDR1 is ENHRY, CDR2 SYGVKD, per germline. V was pared by 5 bases and J by 1 base, with 2 bases of the junction left unmatched. This CDR3 is built from 14 residues. The CDR3 loop reads CAISWTSGSYEQYF. CDR3 coding DNA: TGTGCCATCAGTTGGACTAGCGGTTCCTACGAGCAGTACTTC.

The chain recombines TRBV10-3 with TRBJ1-2; 7 nucleotides match TRBD1. Germline V CDR1 and CDR2: ENHRY, SYGVKD. The CDR3 has 14 residues. Germline trimming cut 5 bases from V and 10 bases from J; bases unmatched to any gene: 13. CDR3 amino acids: CAISPGQIRSDYTF. The CDR3 coding sequence is TGTGCCATCAGTCCGGGACAGATACGTAGTGACTACACCTTC.